This T cell receptor (beta chain) derives from a study of CD8 T cells in Susac syndrome. With 5 bases clipped from V and 1 base from J, the junction kept 4 bases outside the gene matches. The CDR3 covers 14 residues. Germline CDR1 SGHVS, CDR2 FNYEAQ. The authors reverse transcribed roughly 0.5 to 1 ug RNA with random hexamers. From the immunoSEQ multiplex PCR reads, TCRdb called clonotypes with MiXCR, one entry per CDR3 protein. The sample lists fewer than 90,000 distinct CDR3 sequences; about 93% were seen once. Specimen: CD8+ T cells from PBMCs. This TCR derives from a human donor with Susac syndrome. The chain joins TRBV7-6 to TRBJ2-5; TRBD1 matches 7 bases. The CDR3 DNA is TGTGCCAGCAGCACCTACAGGGGCCAAGAGACCCAGTACTTC. Its protein is CASSTYRGQETQYF. Drawing the rest from reference TRBV7-6 and TRBJ2-5, the complete variable domain is GAGVSQSPRYKVTKRGQDVALRCDPISGHVSLYWYRQALGQGPEFLTYFNYEAQQDKSGLPNDRFSAERPEGSISTLTIQRTEQRDSAMYRCASSTYRGQETQYFGPGTRLLVL.